The rows below give T cell receptor beta chains drawn from one sample of a study of T-cell memory formation after mild COVID-19. Using its own MiXCR run on the 5' RACE reads, TCRdb lists one record per CDR3 protein. The table shows around 450,000 distinct CDR3 sequences, with approximately 25% occurring only once. The material sequenced was PBMCs or a T cell subset sorted from them (not recorded which). The receptors here all came from an adult woman who had mild COVID-19 (a few samples of this study predate the infection). Cell type and time point are not known. Both conserved end residues are part of each CDR3. A D gene is named only where the DNA matches it firmly. Only some rows state a clone size, as once, few, many or a class for expanded clones.

d_call: -; clone_size: -; j_call: TRBJ1-1; v_call: TRBV29-1; cdr3_nt: TGCAGCGTTGAAGAATGGGGGGGTACTGAAGCTTTCTTT; cdr3_aa: CSVEEWGGTEAFF
d_call: -; clone_size: few; j_call: TRBJ2-5; v_call: TRBV12-3/TRBV12-4; cdr3_nt: TGTGCCAGCAGTTTAGTTACAGGCTCGGAGACCCAGTACTTC; cdr3_aa: CASSLVTGSETQYF
d_call: TRBD1; clone_size: few; j_call: TRBJ1-1; v_call: TRBV29-1; cdr3_nt: TGCAGCGTTAACAGGGGGCAAACTAACACTGAAGCTTTCTTT; cdr3_aa: CSVNRGQTNTEAFF
d_call: TRBD2; clone_size: few; j_call: TRBJ2-2; v_call: TRBV6-4; cdr3_nt: TGTGCCAGCAGTGCTACTAGCGATGCGAACACCGGGGAGCTGTTTTTT; cdr3_aa: CASSATSDANTGELFF
d_call: TRBD2; clone_size: -; j_call: TRBJ2-5; v_call: TRBV12-3/TRBV12-4; cdr3_nt: TGTGCCAGCAGTTCGACTAGCGGGATTATGAAGACCCAGTACTTC; cdr3_aa: CASSSTSGIMKTQYF
d_call: -; clone_size: few; j_call: TRBJ1-6; v_call: TRBV12-3/TRBV12-4; cdr3_nt: TGTGCCAGCAGACCAGGGGTCTGGGATTCACCCCTCCACTTT; cdr3_aa: CASRPGVWDSPLHF
d_call: TRBD1; clone_size: -; j_call: TRBJ1-2; v_call: TRBV20-1; cdr3_nt: TGCAGCTACCCGGGGCGACAGGGAATGTTTGACTATGGCTACACCTTC; cdr3_aa: CSYPGRQGMFDYGYTF
d_call: -; clone_size: few; j_call: TRBJ1-6; v_call: TRBV7-2; cdr3_nt: TGTGCCAGCAGCTCCTACAGTAATTCACCCCTCCACTTT; cdr3_aa: CASSSYSNSPLHF
d_call: TRBD2; clone_size: -; j_call: TRBJ2-1; v_call: TRBV4-3; cdr3_nt: TGCGCCAGCAGCCAAGATGGTTCTAGCGGGAGATGGAGTGAGCAGTTCTTC; cdr3_aa: CASSQDGSSGRWSEQFF
d_call: -; clone_size: -; j_call: TRBJ1-2; v_call: TRBV4-1; cdr3_nt: TGCGCCAGCAGCCAAGCCGGAGGGGGAACTAACTATGGCTACACCTTC; cdr3_aa: CASSQAGGGTNYGYTF
d_call: TRBD1; clone_size: -; j_call: TRBJ1-2; v_call: TRBV9; cdr3_nt: TGTGCCAGCAGCGTAGAGGGGGCTGGTGGCTACACCTTC; cdr3_aa: CASSVEGAGGYTF
d_call: -; clone_size: -; j_call: TRBJ2-2; v_call: TRBV18; cdr3_nt: TGTGCCAGCTCACCATTGGGGGGCTCGAACACCGGGGAGCTGTTTTTT; cdr3_aa: CASSPLGGSNTGELFF
d_call: TRBD2; clone_size: -; j_call: TRBJ2-3; v_call: TRBV5-4; cdr3_nt: TGTGCCAGCAGCTTGGAATCTAGCGGGAGGGGAGATACGCAGTATTTT; cdr3_aa: CASSLESSGRGDTQYF
d_call: TRBD1; clone_size: -; j_call: TRBJ1-1; v_call: TRBV12-3/TRBV12-4; cdr3_nt: TGTGCCAGCAGTTTAACGGGTCAGGGGGCTGCCACTGAAGCTTTCTTT; cdr3_aa: CASSLTGQGAATEAFF
d_call: TRBD1; clone_size: few; j_call: TRBJ2-4; v_call: TRBV20-1; cdr3_nt: TGCAGTGCCCCCGGACAGGGCGGGGACATTCAGTACTTC; cdr3_aa: CSAPGQGGDIQYF
d_call: TRBD1; clone_size: -; j_call: TRBJ2-1; v_call: TRBV27; cdr3_nt: TGTGCCAGCGGGACAGCCCTCAACAATGAGCAGTTCTTC; cdr3_aa: CASGTALNNEQFF
d_call: -; clone_size: -; j_call: TRBJ1-5; v_call: TRBV5-5; cdr3_nt: TGTGCCAGCAGCTTGCGTGGAGTCGGGGAAACGGTCAATCAGCCCCAGCATTTT; cdr3_aa: CASSLRGVGETVNQPQHF
d_call: TRBD1; clone_size: few; j_call: TRBJ1-1; v_call: TRBV4-3; cdr3_nt: TGCGCCAGCAGCCAAGATTCAGGGGGGAACACTGAAGCTTTCTTT; cdr3_aa: CASSQDSGGNTEAFF
d_call: -; clone_size: few; j_call: TRBJ2-7; v_call: TRBV7-2; cdr3_nt: TGTGCCAGCAGCCCCGTTCCAGGAACCTACGAGCAGTACTTC; cdr3_aa: CASSPVPGTYEQYF
d_call: -; clone_size: few; j_call: TRBJ2-3; v_call: TRBV10-3; cdr3_nt: TGTGCCATCAGTGCCGTCCAAGACAAAACAGATACGCAGTATTTT; cdr3_aa: CAISAVQDKTDTQYF
d_call: -; clone_size: few; j_call: TRBJ2-4; v_call: TRBV24-1; cdr3_nt: TGTGCCACCAGTGATAGTGGAACAGTAAACATTCAGTACTTC; cdr3_aa: CATSDSGTVNIQYF
d_call: -; clone_size: -; j_call: TRBJ1-5; v_call: TRBV5-1; cdr3_nt: TGCGCCAGCAGCCCAGGGGTCGGGGGCAATCAGCCCCAGCATTTT; cdr3_aa: CASSPGVGGNQPQHF
d_call: -; clone_size: few; j_call: TRBJ1-4; v_call: TRBV29-1; cdr3_nt: TGCAGCGGGAGAGGGGCATATGAAAAACTGTTTTTT; cdr3_aa: CSGRGAYEKLFF
d_call: TRBD2; clone_size: -; j_call: TRBJ2-5; v_call: TRBV20-1; cdr3_nt: TGCAGTGCTAGAGTAGGTAGCGGGAGGTTTGAGACCCAGTACTTC; cdr3_aa: CSARVGSGRFETQYF
d_call: -; clone_size: few; j_call: TRBJ2-2; v_call: TRBV6-2/TRBV6-3; cdr3_nt: TGTGCCAGCAGTTACTCTCGGGGTGGCGGGGAGCTGTTTTTT; cdr3_aa: CASSYSRGGGELFF
d_call: TRBD1; clone_size: few; j_call: TRBJ1-1; v_call: TRBV4-1; cdr3_nt: TGCGCCAGCAGCCGAGGACAGGGGGCTATTCTGAACACTGAAGCTTTCTTT; cdr3_aa: CASSRGQGAILNTEAFF
d_call: -; clone_size: -; j_call: TRBJ1-5; v_call: TRBV3-1; cdr3_nt: TGTGCCAGCAGCCAGGTCGGCTTCAATCAGCCCCAGCATTTT; cdr3_aa: CASSQVGFNQPQHF
d_call: -; clone_size: few; j_call: TRBJ2-5; v_call: TRBV3-1; cdr3_nt: TGTGCCAGCAGCCAAGACGTGGGCTGGCAGCAAGAGACCCAGTACTTC; cdr3_aa: CASSQDVGWQQETQYF
d_call: -; clone_size: -; j_call: TRBJ2-7; v_call: TRBV7-9; cdr3_nt: TGTGCCAGCAGCTCAGTCCTCGACTACGAGCAGTACTTC; cdr3_aa: CASSSVLDYEQYF
d_call: TRBD2; clone_size: -; j_call: TRBJ2-1; v_call: TRBV6-2/TRBV6-3; cdr3_nt: TGTGCCAGCAGTTACCGAGCGGGGCTTTTCTTC; cdr3_aa: CASSYRAGLFF
d_call: -; clone_size: -; j_call: TRBJ1-2; v_call: TRBV27; cdr3_nt: TGTGCCAGCAGTACCTCAGGGGATCTCGTCTATGGCTACACCTTC; cdr3_aa: CASSTSGDLVYGYTF
d_call: -; clone_size: many; j_call: TRBJ1-4; v_call: TRBV7-6; cdr3_nt: TGTGCCAGCAGTCTCCGCTTCGCAGGAAATAATGAAAAACTGTTTTTT; cdr3_aa: CASSLRFAGNNEKLFF
d_call: TRBD1; clone_size: few; j_call: TRBJ2-5; v_call: TRBV7-8; cdr3_nt: TGTGCCAGCAGCCGGGGCAGGACAGGGATTCAAGAGACCCAGTACTTC; cdr3_aa: CASSRGRTGIQETQYF
d_call: TRBD1; clone_size: few; j_call: TRBJ2-7; v_call: TRBV5-1; cdr3_nt: TGCGCCAGCAGAGTTTCCGGGACAGGGGGAAACGAGCAGTACTTC; cdr3_aa: CASRVSGTGGNEQYF
d_call: -; clone_size: -; j_call: TRBJ2-5; v_call: TRBV12-3/TRBV12-4; cdr3_nt: TGTGCCAGCAGTTTAGGCAGCCACCAAGAGACCCAGTACTTC; cdr3_aa: CASSLGSHQETQYF
d_call: -; clone_size: -; j_call: TRBJ2-1; v_call: TRBV6-2/TRBV6-3; cdr3_nt: TGTGCCAGAGCGCGGGACAGTGGGACCTACAATGAGCAGTTCTTC; cdr3_aa: CARARDSGTYNEQFF
d_call: TRBD1; clone_size: few; j_call: TRBJ2-3; v_call: TRBV20-1; cdr3_nt: TGCAGTGCTCCTCGGACAGGGATGGGTACAGATACGCAGTATTTT; cdr3_aa: CSAPRTGMGTDTQYF